Below, 26 T cell receptor beta chains from the same sample are listed, as sequenced in a study of T-cell memory formation after mild COVID-19. TCRdb re-derived calls from the 5' RACE reads in MiXCR, one entry per CDR3 protein. The table lists around 250,000 distinct CDR3 sequences, approximately 15% of them singletons. Sample: PBMCs or a T cell subset sorted from them (not recorded which). These receptors originate from an adult woman who had mild COVID-19 (a few samples of this study predate the infection). Cell type and time point are not known.

The V gene is TRBV21-1, the J gene TRBJ2-3; no check of the table's D call, TRBD1, against the DNA was made. TRBV21-1 counts as a pseudogene. CDR3 length equals 15 residues. The CDR3, as DNA: TGTGCCAGCAGCAAAGGGGACAGGGAAACAGATACGCAGTATTTT. Protein sequence: CASSKGDRETDTQYF.

In regard to this clonotype: The junction and the germline gene differ at one end; a read error may be behind it. V is TRBV2 and J is TRBJ2-1, with D tentatively TRBD1 or TRBD2 (5 bases each). CDR3 length equals 12 residues. Germline loops: CDR1 SNHLY, CDR2 FYNNEI. This CDR3 is CACRELGNEQFF. The CDR3, as DNA: TGTGCCTGCAGGGAGCTCGGCAATGAGCAGTTCTTC.

This clonotype was seen many times. The chain's CDR3 is CASSHGDRGPSYEQYF. The CDR3 DNA reads as TGTGCCAGCAGCCATGGGGATAGGGGACCTTCCTACGAGCAGTACTTC. The chain has TRBV3-1 and TRBJ2-7; either TRBD1 or TRBD2 may supply D (5 bases each). V was trimmed by 3 bases and J by 1 base, leaving 16 bases between them. Germline CDR1 reads LGHDT; CDR2 reads YNNKEL (reference sequence). There are 16 residues in the CDR3.

This clonotype was seen more than once but under ten times. This sequence joins TRBV7-9 and TRBJ2-1; no clear D. The CDR3 extends over 12 amino acids. Germline lookup yields CDR1 SEHNR and CDR2 FQNEAQ (reference sequence). V was clipped by 2 bases and J by 7 bases, with 6 bases between them. The CDR3 DNA follows: TGTGCCAGCAGCTTAATTATGAATGAGCAGTTCTTC. Its protein product is CASSLIMNEQFF.

This clonotype was seen only a few times. V is TRBV18 and J is TRBJ2-1, with D hard to call. Germline V gene lookup returns CDR1 KGHSH and CDR2 LQKENI. The germline V and J ends were trimmed by 0 bases and 3 bases, with 3 bases remaining between them. The CDR3 sequence is 13 residues long. In nucleotides, the CDR3 is TGTGCCAGCTCACCACCGGGCTACAATGAGCAGTTCTTC. As protein: CASSPPGYNEQFF.

The V call is TRBV4-1, the J call TRBJ2-5; 9 bases line up with TRBD2. In germline, CDR1 is MGHRA, CDR2 YSYEKL. This CDR3 has 16 amino acids. Trimming cost V 0 bases and J 4 bases; bases outside gene matches: 6. The CDR3 loop is CASSQDTAGGLETQYF. The DNA of the CDR3 is TGCGCCAGCAGCCAAGATACAGCGGGGGGATTAGAGACCCAGTACTTC.

V gene TRBV29-1 combines with J gene TRBJ2-1; a possible D gene is TRBD2 (5 bases). In germline, CDR1 is SQVTM, CDR2 ANQGSEA. V gave up 4 bases and J gave up 3 bases, with 13 bases separating them. CDR3 length: 14 residues. CDR3 DNA: TGCAGCGTTGGGCAGACTATCATCTACAATGAGCAGTTCTTC. Encoded protein: CSVGQTIIYNEQFF.

This clonotype was observed a few times. The chain has TRBV5-1 and TRBJ2-3; TRBD1 matches 9 bases. This CDR3 contains 13 residues. Germline V gene data show CDR1 as SGHRS and CDR2 as YFSETQ. J gave up 5 bases and V 4 bases, and 2 bases lay outside the gene matches. In DNA form, the CDR3 reads TGCGCCAGCAGCACAGGGGGCGAAGATACGCAGTATTTT. Protein product: CASSTGGEDTQYF.

This clonotype has more than one count but fewer than ten. The gene calls are TRBV20-1 and TRBJ1-5; no firm D call. This CDR3 has 11 residues. Deletions cut 3 bases from V and 7 bases from J, with 7 bases between. Germline V gives CDR1 DFQATT, CDR2 SNEGSKA (reference sequence). This CDR3 reads CSASPSQPQHF. The CDR3 DNA reads as TGCAGTGCTAGCCCCAGCCAGCCCCAGCATTTT.

This chain connects TRBV3-1 to TRBJ2-7; 7 bases align to TRBD1. CDR1 LGHDT and CDR2 YNNKEL come from the germline V gene (reference sequence). The CDR3 has 13 residues. Germline trimming cut 6 bases from V and 6 bases from J; bases unmatched to any gene: 8. CDR3 sequence: CASSPGQIGEQYF. The CDR3 coding sequence is TGTGCCAGCAGTCCGGGACAGATCGGCGAGCAGTACTTC.

The genes are TRBV7-2 and TRBJ2-1; D possibly corresponds to TRBD2 (6 bases). The CDR3 is 17 residues long. Trimming left V 1 base short and J 3 bases short, with 16 bases between. Germline V CDR1 and CDR2: SGHTA, FQGNSA. The CDR3 spells CASSLVAQRAYYNEQFF. In nucleotides, the CDR3 is TGTGCCAGCAGCTTAGTGGCCCAGCGGGCTTACTACAATGAGCAGTTCTTC.

This clonotype was seen only a few times. The CDR3 DNA reads TGTGCCACCAGTGATTGGGCGGGGGAAGAGACCCAGTACTTC. It specifies CATSDWAGEETQYF. The chain has TRBV24-1 and TRBJ2-5, with 7 nucleotides matching TRBD2. Trimming at V came to 2 bases and at J to 3 bases, leaving 2 bases not matched to a gene. The CDR3 sequence is 14 residues long. CDR1 and CDR2 (germline): KGHDR, SFDVKD.

There are a few counts of this clonotype. The chain has TRBV24-1 and TRBJ2-5; 16 bases fit TRBD2. This CDR3 contains 20 residues. The germline V gene has CDR1 KGHDR and CDR2 SFDVKD. V lost 5 bases to trimming and J lost 2 bases; unmatched junction nucleotides: 13. CDR3 sequence (DNA): TGTGCCACCAGTGGATCCGGGACTAGCGGGAGGGCCTATTGGCAAGAGACCCAGTACTTC. Protein product: CATSGSGTSGRAYWQETQYF.

This clonotype was seen repeatedly, ten times or more. The genes are TRBV7-3 and TRBJ1-1; maybe TRBD1 (5 bases). The ends were cut back, 5 bases at V and 2 bases at J, with 12 bases in the middle. Germline loops: CDR1 SGHTA, CDR2 FQGTGA. The CDR3 length is 14 residues. This chain's CDR3 is CASSPGRANTEAFF. The CDR3 bases are TGTGCCAGCAGCCCGGGACGAGCCAACACTGAAGCTTTCTTT.

The V and J genes are TRBV12-3 or TRBV12-4 and TRBJ2-3; D possibly corresponds to TRBD2 (6 bases). Trimming stripped 5 bases from V and 8 bases from J, with 14 bases between. The CDR3 is 13 amino acids. The CDR3 nucleotides are TGTGCCAGCAGTCCCGGGGGACCCGGTACGCAGTATTTT. This encodes CASSPGGPGTQYF.

In its sample, this clonotype was seen a few times. The chain uses TRBV12-3 or TRBV12-4 and TRBJ1-5; D is uncertain. Trimming removed 6 bases at V and 0 bases at J, with 3 bases between. The CDR3 contains 12 residues. CDR3 region: CASSGSNQPQHF. The CDR3 coding sequence is TGTGCCAGCAGCGGTAGCAATCAGCCCCAGCATTTT.

This clonotype was observed a few times. V is TRBV28 and J is TRBJ1-5; TRBD1 might be the D (5 bases). From germline, CDR1 is MDHEN and CDR2 SYDVKM. Trimming left V 6 bases short and J 5 bases short, with 8 bases between. The CDR3 consists of 12 residues. CDR3 nucleotides: TGTGCCAGCAGCCAAGGGGATCAGCCCCAGCATTTT. Protein: CASSQGDQPQHF.

This clonotype was observed a handful of times. This chain uses TRBV6-2 or TRBV6-3 with TRBJ2-3; TRBD2 aligns across 15 bases. Trimming cost V 5 bases and J 2 bases; bases outside gene matches: 5. Germline CDR1 and CDR2: MNHEY and SVGEGT. The CDR3 is 17 amino acids. The CDR3 coding sequence is TGTGCCAGCAGTCCTCGGACTAGCGGGGGGGTCACAGATACGCAGTATTTT. It specifies CASSPRTSGGVTDTQYF.

This chain links TRBV27 with TRBJ1-5; weak D call: TRBD1 (6 bases). The CDR3 consists of 14 residues. The V end was cut by 2 bases, the J end by 4 bases, with 9 bases between. From germline, CDR1 is MNHEY and CDR2 SMNVEV (reference sequence). The DNA for the CDR3 is TGTGCCAGCAGTTTACTTGGACAGAATCAGCCCCAGCATTTT. Protein product: CASSLLGQNQPQHF.

The chain combines TRBV7-9 with TRBJ1-4; 7 nucleotides line up with TRBD1. The CDR3 spans 16 residues. The V gene end was trimmed by 0 bases and the J gene end by 3 bases; junction bases not matched to a gene: 4. Per the germline V gene, CDR1 is SEHNR and CDR2 is FQNEAQ (reference sequence). The CDR3 here is CASSLANRGSNEKLFF. DNA of the CDR3: TGTGCCAGCAGCTTAGCCAACAGGGGATCTAATGAAAAACTGTTTTTT. Using reference TRBV7-9 and TRBJ1-4 for the parts outside the CDR3, the full variable domain is DTGVSQNPRHKITKRGQNVTFRCDPISEHNRLYWYRQTLGQGPEFLTYFQNEAQLEKSRLLSDRFSAERPKGSFSTLEIQRTEQGDSAMYLCASSLANRGSNEKLFFGSGTQLSVL.

This clonotype showed up just a few times. The chain uses TRBV5-6 and TRBJ2-3; the D gene is possibly TRBD1 (5 bases). The CDR3 is made up of 15 amino acids. V shed 4 bases and J shed 6 bases, with 18 bases lying between them. Germline assignment: CDR1 SGHDT and CDR2 YYEEEE. The CDR3 nucleotides are TGTGCCAGCAGCCCTGGCGCAGGGTATTCGGATACGCAGTATTTT. It translates to CASSPGAGYSDTQYF.

The V and J genes are TRBV30 and TRBJ1-3; D gene unclear. The germline CDR1 and CDR2 sequences are GTSNPN and SVGIG (reference sequence). The CDR3 runs 12 residues. V dropped 1 base and J dropped 4 bases, with 5 bases sitting between them. The CDR3 loop is CAWSASGNTIYF. For the CDR3, the DNA is TGTGCCTGGAGTGCGTCGGGAAACACCATATATTTT.

The chain recombines TRBV12-3 or TRBV12-4 with TRBJ2-3, with 13 bases aligning to TRBD2. CDR3 length equals 16 residues. The J segment lost 4 bases and the V segment lost 7 bases, leaving 8 bases of the junction unmatched. The CDR3 DNA reads as TGTGCCAGCACCATTAGGACTAGCGGGAGCGCAGATACGCAGTATTTT. It yields the protein CASTIRTSGSADTQYF.

The chain has TRBV18 and TRBJ1-5; D unresolved. There are 13 residues in the CDR3. The germline V and J ends were trimmed by 3 bases and 5 bases, with 8 bases remaining between them. Looked up from germline, CDR1 is KGHSH and CDR2 is LQKENI. Here the CDR3 DNA reads TGTGCCAGCTCACCTGGTTGGGATCAGCCCCAGCATTTT. This sequence encodes CASSPGWDQPQHF. Full variable domain (missing parts from reference TRBV18 and TRBJ1-5): NAGVMQNPRHLVRRRGQEARLRCSPMKGHSHVYWYRQLPEEGLKFMVYLQKENIIDESGMPKERFSAEFPKEGPSILRIQQVVRGDSAAYFCASSPGWDQPQHFGDGTRLSIL.

This clonotype was observed a few times. J is TRBJ2-3 and V is TRBV5-5; TRBD2 might be the D (6 bases). CDR3 length equals 16 residues. V was cut by 1 base and J by 4 bases, with 16 bases left in between. In germline, CDR1 is SGHKS, CDR2 YYEKEE (reference sequence). CDR3 nucleotides: TGTGCCAGCAGCTTGATAGGTTCCTGGGGGGCAGATACGCAGTATTTT. This sequence encodes CASSLIGSWGADTQYF.

CDR3 sequence (DNA): TGTGCCAGCAGCTTAGTCACGGGAGGTTCGGGTAGCACAGATACGCAGTATTTT. This translates into CASSLVTGGSGSTDTQYF. V is TRBV7-2 and J is TRBJ2-3, with 7 nucleotides matching TRBD2. J lost 0 bases, V lost 1 base, and 10 bases had no gene match. The CDR3 totals 18 residues. CDR1 SGHTA and CDR2 FQGNSA come from the germline V gene.